This TCR beta chain was identified in a study of identifying expanded T cells in peripheral blood. Overall study results and limits: Roughly 1.2 clones differed between technical replicates, versus around 15 and 19 over time. Clone count variance between roughly 2-week samples rose with total template count.

Healthy donors had no documented immune events, such as infections, while sampled. The assay was immunoSEQ multiplex PCR, and TCRdb's table has in-frame clones only and misses some. Here the sample spans 75,000 to 100,000 clones, around 89% being singletons. CDR3 length equals 13 residues. Trimming took off 5 bases at V and 6 bases at J, with 11 bases between the two ends. Germline CDR1 SGHTA, CDR2 FQGNSA. A remark on this clone: Antigen specificity is unknown.

The source material was blood. The chain recombines TRBV7-2 with TRBJ2-1, with D maybe TRBD2 (5 bases). The TCR was taken from a person between 18 and 70 years old in good health. The CDR3 spells CASSPRGINEQFF. The CDR3 nucleotides read TGTGCCAGCAGCCCCCGAGGGATCAATGAGCAGTTCTTC.